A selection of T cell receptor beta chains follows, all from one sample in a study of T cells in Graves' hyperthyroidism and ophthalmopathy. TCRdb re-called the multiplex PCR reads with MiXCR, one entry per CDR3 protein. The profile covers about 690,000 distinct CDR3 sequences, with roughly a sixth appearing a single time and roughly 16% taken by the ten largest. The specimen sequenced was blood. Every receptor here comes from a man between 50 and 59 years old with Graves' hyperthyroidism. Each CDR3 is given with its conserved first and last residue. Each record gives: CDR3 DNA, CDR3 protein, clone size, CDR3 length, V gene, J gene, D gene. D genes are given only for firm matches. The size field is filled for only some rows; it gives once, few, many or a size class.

CDR3 DNA: TGCGCCAGCAGCTTGGCATCGCGGGAGGAAGAGACCCAGTACTTC
CDR3 protein: CASSLASREEETQYF
clone size: few
CDR3 length: 15
V gene: TRBV5-1
J gene: TRBJ2-5
D gene: TRBD2

CDR3 DNA: TGTGCCAGCAGTCTTGGGGCAATAACTAATGAAAAACTGTTTTTT
CDR3 protein: CASSLGAITNEKLFF
clone size: NA
CDR3 length: 15
V gene: TRBV12-3/TRBV12-4
J gene: TRBJ1-4
D gene: NA

CDR3 DNA: TGTGCCAGCAGCCCGGGACTACCTCTCTTCGAGCAGTACTTC
CDR3 protein: CASSPGLPLFEQYF
clone size: many
CDR3 length: 14
V gene: TRBV12-3/TRBV12-4
J gene: TRBJ2-7
D gene: TRBD2

CDR3 DNA: TGTGCCAGCAGCCAGGAAGGCCCGCGGAGGGATGGCTACACCTTC
CDR3 protein: CASSQEGPRRDGYTF
clone size: NA
CDR3 length: 15
V gene: TRBV3-1
J gene: TRBJ1-2
D gene: NA

CDR3 DNA: TGTGCCAGCAGCCCCCGAACCGGACTAGCGGGGACGAACACCGGGGAGCTGTTTTTT
CDR3 protein: CASSPRTGLAGTNTGELFF
clone size: few
CDR3 length: 19
V gene: TRBV9
J gene: TRBJ2-2
D gene: TRBD2

CDR3 DNA: TGTGCCAGCCTGCTGGGGAATGAGCAGTTCTTC
CDR3 protein: CASLLGNEQFF
clone size: many
CDR3 length: 11
V gene: TRBV6-1
J gene: TRBJ2-1
D gene: NA

CDR3 DNA: TGTGCCAGCAGCTCCCAAGGCAGGGAAGAGACCCAGTACTTC
CDR3 protein: CASSSQGREETQYF
clone size: NA
CDR3 length: 14
V gene: TRBV9
J gene: TRBJ2-5
D gene: NA

CDR3 DNA: TGTGCCACCAGTGATCGGACTAGCGGGATAGTCAATGAGCAGTTCTTC
CDR3 protein: CATSDRTSGIVNEQFF
clone size: few
CDR3 length: 16
V gene: TRBV24-1
J gene: TRBJ2-1
D gene: TRBD2

CDR3 DNA: TGTGCCAGCAGTGTTGGGCCGAGCGGGTCTAACCTCAATGAGCAGTTCTTC
CDR3 protein: CASSVGPSGSNLNEQFF
clone size: NA
CDR3 length: 17
V gene: TRBV25-1
J gene: TRBJ2-1
D gene: NA

CDR3 DNA: TGTGCCAGCCGTCCGACAGGGGGGTACGGCTACGAGCAGTACTTC
CDR3 protein: CASRPTGGYGYEQYF
clone size: NA
CDR3 length: 15
V gene: TRBV12-3/TRBV12-4
J gene: TRBJ2-7
D gene: TRBD1

CDR3 DNA: TGTGCCACCAGTGAATTAACGACAGGTCCTGGGGGACATTTCTACAATGAGCAGTTCTTC
CDR3 protein: CATSELTTGPGGHFYNEQFF
clone size: few
CDR3 length: 20
V gene: TRBV24-1
J gene: TRBJ2-1
D gene: NA